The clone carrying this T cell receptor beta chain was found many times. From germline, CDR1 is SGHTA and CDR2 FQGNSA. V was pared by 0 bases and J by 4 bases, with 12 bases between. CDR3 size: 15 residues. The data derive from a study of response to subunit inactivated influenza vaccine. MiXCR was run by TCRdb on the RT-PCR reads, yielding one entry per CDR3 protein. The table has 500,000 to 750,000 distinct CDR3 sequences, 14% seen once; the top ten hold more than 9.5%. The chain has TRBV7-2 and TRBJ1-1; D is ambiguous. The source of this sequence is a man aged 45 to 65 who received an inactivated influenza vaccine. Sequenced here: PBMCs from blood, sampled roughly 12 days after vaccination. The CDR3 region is CASSLAQGHSTEAFF. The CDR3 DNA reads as TGTGCCAGCAGCTTAGCGCAAGGTCATAGCACTGAAGCTTTCTTT.